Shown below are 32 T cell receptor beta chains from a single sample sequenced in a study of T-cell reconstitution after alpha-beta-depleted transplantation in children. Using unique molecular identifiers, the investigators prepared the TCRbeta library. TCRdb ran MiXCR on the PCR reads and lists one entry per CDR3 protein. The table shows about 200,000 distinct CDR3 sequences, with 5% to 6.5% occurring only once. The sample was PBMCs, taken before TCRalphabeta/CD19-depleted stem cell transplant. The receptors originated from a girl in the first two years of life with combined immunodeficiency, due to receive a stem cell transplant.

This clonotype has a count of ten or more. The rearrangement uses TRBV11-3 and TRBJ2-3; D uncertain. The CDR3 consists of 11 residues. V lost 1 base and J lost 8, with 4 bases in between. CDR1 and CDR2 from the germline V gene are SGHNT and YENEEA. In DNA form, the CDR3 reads TGTGCCAGCAGCTTAGTGGGTACGCAGTATTTT. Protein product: CASSLVGTQYF. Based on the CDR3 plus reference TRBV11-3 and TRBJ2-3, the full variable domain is EAGVVQSPRYKIIEKKQPVAFWCNPISGHNTLYWYLQNLGQGPELLIRYENEEAVDDSQLPKDRFSAERLKGVDSTLKIQPAELGDSAVYLCASSLVGTQYFGPGTRLTVL.

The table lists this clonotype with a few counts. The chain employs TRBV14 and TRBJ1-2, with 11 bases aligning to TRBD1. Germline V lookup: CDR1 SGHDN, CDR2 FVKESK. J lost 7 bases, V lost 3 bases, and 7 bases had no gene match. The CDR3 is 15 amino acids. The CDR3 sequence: CASSQDRGRFSGYTF. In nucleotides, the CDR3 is TGTGCCAGCAGCCAGGACAGGGGGCGTTTTTCTGGCTACACCTTC.

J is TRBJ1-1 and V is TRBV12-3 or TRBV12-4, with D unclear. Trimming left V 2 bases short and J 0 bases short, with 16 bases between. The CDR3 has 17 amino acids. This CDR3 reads CASSLLVGWALNTEAFF. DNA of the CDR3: TGTGCCAGCAGTTTACTCGTTGGGTGGGCCTTGAACACTGAAGCTTTCTTT.

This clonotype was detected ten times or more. The CDR3 sequence: CASSLTGQGALLETQYF. As DNA, the CDR3 is TGTGCCAGCAGTTTAACAGGACAGGGGGCTTTGTTGGAGACCCAGTACTTC. The V gene is TRBV12-3 or TRBV12-4, the J gene TRBJ2-5, with 11 bases identical to TRBD1. The CDR3 is made up of 17 amino acids. With 2 bases clipped from V and 5 bases from J, the junction kept 10 bases outside the gene matches.

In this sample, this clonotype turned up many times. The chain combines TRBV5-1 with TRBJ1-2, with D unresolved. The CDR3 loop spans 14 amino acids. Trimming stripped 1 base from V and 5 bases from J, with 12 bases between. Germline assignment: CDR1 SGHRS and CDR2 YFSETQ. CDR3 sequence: CASSLRGIGYGYTF. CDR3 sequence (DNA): TGCGCCAGCAGCTTGCGCGGAATTGGGTATGGCTACACCTTC.

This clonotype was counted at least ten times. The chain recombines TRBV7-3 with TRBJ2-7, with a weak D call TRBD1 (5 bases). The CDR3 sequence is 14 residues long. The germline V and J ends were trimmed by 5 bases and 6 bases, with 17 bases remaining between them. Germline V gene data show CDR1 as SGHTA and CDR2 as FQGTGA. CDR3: CASSPTGLLSEQYF. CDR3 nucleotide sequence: TGTGCCAGCAGCCCTACAGGTCTACTAAGCGAGCAGTACTTC.

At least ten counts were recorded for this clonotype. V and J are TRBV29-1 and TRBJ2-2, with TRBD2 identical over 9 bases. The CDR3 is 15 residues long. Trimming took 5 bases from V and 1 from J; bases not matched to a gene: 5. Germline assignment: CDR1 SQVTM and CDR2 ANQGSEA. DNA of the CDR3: TGCAGCGTTCGTGGGACTAGCAGGAACACCGGGGAGCTGTTTTTT. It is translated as CSVRGTSRNTGELFF.

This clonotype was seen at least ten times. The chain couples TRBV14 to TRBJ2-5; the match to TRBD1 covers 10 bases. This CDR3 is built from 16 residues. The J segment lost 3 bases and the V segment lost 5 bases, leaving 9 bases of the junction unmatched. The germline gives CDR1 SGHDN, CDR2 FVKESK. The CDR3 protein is CASSTIDRGREETQYF. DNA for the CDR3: TGTGCCAGCAGCACGATTGACAGGGGGCGCGAAGAGACCCAGTACTTC.

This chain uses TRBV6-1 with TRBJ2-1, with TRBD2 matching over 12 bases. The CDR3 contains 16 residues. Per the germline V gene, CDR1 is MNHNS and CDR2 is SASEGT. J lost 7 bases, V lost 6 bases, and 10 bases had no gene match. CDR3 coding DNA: TGTGCCAGCAGCCAAGCCGGGACTAGCGGGTCTAATGAGCAGTTCTTC. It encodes CASSQAGTSGSNEQFF.

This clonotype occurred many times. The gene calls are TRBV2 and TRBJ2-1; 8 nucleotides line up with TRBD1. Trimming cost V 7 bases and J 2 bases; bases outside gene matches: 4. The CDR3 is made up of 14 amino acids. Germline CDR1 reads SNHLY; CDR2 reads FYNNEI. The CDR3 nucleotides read TGTGCCAGCACCTGGACAGGGACCTACAATGAGCAGTTCTTC. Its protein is CASTWTGTYNEQFF. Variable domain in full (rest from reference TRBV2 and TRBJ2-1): EPEVTQTPSHQVTQMGQEVILRCVPISNHLYFYWYRQILGQKVEFLVSFYNNEISEKSEIFDDQFSVERPDGSNFTLKIRSTKLEDSAMYFCASTWTGTYNEQFFGPGTRLTVL.

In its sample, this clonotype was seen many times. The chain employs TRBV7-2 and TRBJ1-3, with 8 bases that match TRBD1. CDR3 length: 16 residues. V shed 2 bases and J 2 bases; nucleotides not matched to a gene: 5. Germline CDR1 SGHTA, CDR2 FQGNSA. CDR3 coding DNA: TGTGCCAGCAGCTTAACCGGACAGGGCCCTGGAAACACCATATATTTT. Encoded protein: CASSLTGQGPGNTIYF.

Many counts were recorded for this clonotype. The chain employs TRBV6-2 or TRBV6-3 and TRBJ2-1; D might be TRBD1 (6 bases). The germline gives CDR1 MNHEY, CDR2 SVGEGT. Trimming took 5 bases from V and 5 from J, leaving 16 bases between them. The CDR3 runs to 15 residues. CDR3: CASSGNRAVNNEQFF. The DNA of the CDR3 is TGTGCCAGCAGTGGCAACAGGGCTGTGAACAATGAGCAGTTCTTC.

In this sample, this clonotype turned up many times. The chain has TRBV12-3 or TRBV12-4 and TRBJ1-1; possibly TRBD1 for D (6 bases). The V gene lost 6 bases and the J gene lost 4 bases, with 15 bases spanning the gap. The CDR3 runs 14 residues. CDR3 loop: CASSQTGTGTEAFF. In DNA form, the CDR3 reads TGTGCCAGCAGCCAAACAGGGACGGGCACTGAAGCTTTCTTT.

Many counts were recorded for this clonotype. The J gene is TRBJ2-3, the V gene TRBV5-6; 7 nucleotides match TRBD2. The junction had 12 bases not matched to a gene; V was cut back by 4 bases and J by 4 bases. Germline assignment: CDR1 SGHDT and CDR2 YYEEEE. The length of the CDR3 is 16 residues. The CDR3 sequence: CASSGRGGSWSDTQYF. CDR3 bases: TGTGCCAGCAGCGGTAGGGGCGGGAGTTGGTCAGATACGCAGTATTTT.

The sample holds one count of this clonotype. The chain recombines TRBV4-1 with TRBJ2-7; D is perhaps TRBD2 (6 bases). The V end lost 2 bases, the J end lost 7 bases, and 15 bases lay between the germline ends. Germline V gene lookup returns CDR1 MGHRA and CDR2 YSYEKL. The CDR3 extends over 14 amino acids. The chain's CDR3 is CASSQLGGTREQYF. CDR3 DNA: TGCGCCAGCAGCCAACTCGGAGGGACTCGGGAGCAGTACTTC.

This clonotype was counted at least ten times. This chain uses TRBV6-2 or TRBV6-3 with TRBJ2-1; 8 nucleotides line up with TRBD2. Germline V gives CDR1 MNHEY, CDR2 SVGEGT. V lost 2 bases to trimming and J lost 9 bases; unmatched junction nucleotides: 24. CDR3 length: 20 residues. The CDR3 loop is CASSYRDNPGLVRLSGEQFF. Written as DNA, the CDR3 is TGTGCCAGCAGTTACCGAGATAACCCGGGACTAGTTCGTCTGAGTGGTGAGCAGTTCTTC.

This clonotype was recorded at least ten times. CDR3 nucleotide sequence: TGCGCCAGCAGCCAGGCTACGGGGTTTGGCTTCTCAGATACGCAGTATTTT. Translated: CASSQATGFGFSDTQYF. The chain employs TRBV4-1 and TRBJ2-3; TRBD2 might be the D (5 bases). V lost 3 bases, J lost 4 bases, and 20 bases lay in between. Germline V gives CDR1 MGHRA, CDR2 YSYEKL. The CDR3 has 17 amino acids.

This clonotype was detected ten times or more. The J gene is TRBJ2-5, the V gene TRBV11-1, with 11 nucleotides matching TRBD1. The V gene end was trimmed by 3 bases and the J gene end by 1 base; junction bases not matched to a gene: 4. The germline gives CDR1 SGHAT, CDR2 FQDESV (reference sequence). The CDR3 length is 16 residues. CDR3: CASSLAGTGGQETQYF. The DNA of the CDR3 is TGTGCCAGCAGCTTGGCCGGGACAGGGGGCCAAGAGACCCAGTACTTC.

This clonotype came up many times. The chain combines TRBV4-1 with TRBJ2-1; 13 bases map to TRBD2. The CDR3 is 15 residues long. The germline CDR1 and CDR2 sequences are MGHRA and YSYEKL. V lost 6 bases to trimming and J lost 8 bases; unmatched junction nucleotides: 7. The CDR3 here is CASSLTSGGAYEQFF. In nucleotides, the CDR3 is TGCGCCAGCAGTCTAACTAGCGGGGGGGCTTATGAGCAGTTCTTC.

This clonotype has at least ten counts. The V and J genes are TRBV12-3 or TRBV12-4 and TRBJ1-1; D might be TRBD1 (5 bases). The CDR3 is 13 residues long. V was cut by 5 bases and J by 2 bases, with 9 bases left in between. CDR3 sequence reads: CASSMTENTEAFF. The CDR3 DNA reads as TGTGCCAGCAGTATGACAGAAAACACTGAAGCTTTCTTT.

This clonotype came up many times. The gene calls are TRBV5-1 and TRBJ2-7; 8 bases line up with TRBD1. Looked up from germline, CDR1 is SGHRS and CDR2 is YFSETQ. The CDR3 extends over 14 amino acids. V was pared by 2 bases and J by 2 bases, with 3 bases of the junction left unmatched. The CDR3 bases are TGCGCCAGCAGCTTCTGGACAGGGACCTACGAGCAGTACTTC. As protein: CASSFWTGTYEQYF.

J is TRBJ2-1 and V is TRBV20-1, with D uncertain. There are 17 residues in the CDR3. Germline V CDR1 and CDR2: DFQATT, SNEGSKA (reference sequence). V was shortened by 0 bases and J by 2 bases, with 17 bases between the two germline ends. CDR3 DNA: TGCAGTGCTAGAGACACCCCCATGACGGAACCCTACAATGAGCAGTTCTTC. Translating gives CSARDTPMTEPYNEQFF.

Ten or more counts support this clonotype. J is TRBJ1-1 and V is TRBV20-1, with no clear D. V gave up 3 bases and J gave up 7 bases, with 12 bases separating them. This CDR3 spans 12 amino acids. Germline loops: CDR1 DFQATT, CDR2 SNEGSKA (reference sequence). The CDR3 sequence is CSARKRAREAFF. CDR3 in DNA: TGCAGTGCTAGGAAGCGGGCCCGTGAAGCTTTCTTT.

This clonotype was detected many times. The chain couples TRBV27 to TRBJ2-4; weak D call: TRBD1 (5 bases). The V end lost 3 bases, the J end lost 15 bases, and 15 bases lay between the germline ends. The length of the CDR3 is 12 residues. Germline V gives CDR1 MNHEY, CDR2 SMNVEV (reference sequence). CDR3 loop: CASSLGQGMVYF. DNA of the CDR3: TGTGCCAGCAGTTTGGGGCAGGGTATGGTGTACTTC.

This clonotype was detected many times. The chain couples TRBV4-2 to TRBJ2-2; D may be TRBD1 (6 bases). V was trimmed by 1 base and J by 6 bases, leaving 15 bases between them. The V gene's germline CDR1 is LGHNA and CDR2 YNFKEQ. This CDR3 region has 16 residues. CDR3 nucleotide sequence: TGTGCCAGCAGCCAAGTAGGGGGTAGGCATGCCGGGGAGCTGTTTTTT. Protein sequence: CASSQVGGRHAGELFF.

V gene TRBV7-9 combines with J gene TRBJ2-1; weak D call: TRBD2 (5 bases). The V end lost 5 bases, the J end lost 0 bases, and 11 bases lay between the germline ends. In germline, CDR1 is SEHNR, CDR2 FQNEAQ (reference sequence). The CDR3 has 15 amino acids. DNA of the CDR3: TGTGCCAGCAGCACGCTGGGGAGCTCCTACAATGAGCAGTTCTTC. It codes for CASSTLGSSYNEQFF. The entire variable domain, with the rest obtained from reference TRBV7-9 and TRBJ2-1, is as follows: DTGVSQNPRHKITKRGQNVTFRCDPISEHNRLYWYRQTLGQGPEFLTYFQNEAQLEKSRLLSDRFSAERPKGSFSTLEIQRTEQGDSAMYLCASSTLGSSYNEQFFGPGTRLTVL.

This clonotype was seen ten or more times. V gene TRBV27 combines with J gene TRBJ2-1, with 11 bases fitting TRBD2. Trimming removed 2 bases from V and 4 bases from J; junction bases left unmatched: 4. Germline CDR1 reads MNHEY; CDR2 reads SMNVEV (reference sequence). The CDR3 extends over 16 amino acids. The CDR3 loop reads CASSLITSGGYNEQFF. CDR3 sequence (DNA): TGTGCCAGCAGTTTAATCACTAGCGGGGGTTACAATGAGCAGTTCTTC.

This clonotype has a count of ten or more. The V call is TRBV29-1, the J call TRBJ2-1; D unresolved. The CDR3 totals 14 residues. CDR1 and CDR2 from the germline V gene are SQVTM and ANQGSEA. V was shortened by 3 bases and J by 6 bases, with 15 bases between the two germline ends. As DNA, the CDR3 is TGCAGCGTTGACTGGGAAGCCGACCCCAATGAGCAGTTCTTC. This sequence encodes CSVDWEADPNEQFF.

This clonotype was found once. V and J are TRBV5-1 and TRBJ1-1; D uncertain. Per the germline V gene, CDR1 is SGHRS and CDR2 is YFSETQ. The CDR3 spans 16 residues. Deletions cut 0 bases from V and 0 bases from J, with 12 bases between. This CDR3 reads CASSLAFTQVNTEAFF. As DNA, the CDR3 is TGCGCCAGCAGCTTGGCGTTTACTCAGGTGAACACTGAAGCTTTCTTT.

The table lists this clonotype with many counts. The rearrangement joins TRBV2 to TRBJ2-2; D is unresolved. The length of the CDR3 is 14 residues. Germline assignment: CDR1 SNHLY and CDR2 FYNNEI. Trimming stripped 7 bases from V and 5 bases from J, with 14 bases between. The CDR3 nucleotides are TGTGCCAGCATAGGGCTAAAAGGGACCGGGGAGCTGTTTTTT. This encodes CASIGLKGTGELFF.

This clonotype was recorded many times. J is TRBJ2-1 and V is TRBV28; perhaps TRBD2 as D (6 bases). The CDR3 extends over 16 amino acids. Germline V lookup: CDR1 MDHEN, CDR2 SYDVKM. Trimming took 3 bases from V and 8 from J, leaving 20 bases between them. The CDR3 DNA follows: TGTGCCAGCAGTTTGTTCGGCACTCGACCGGGGGATGAGCAGTTCTTC. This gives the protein CASSLFGTRPGDEQFF.

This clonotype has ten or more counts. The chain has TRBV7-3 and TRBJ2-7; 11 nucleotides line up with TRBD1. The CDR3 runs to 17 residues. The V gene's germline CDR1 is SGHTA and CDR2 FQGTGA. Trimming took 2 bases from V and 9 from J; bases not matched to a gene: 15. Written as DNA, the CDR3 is TGTGCCAGCAGCTTATACGTACGGACAGGGGGCGTTCCAAGGCAGTACTTC. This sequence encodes CASSLYVRTGGVPRQYF.